This TCR beta chain was recovered during a study of human T cells and chemical hapten exposure. Described time point: patch test 1, 2 weeks after DPC sensitization. As for treatment: therapeutic diphenylcyclopropenone sensitization with weekly scalp DPC. This clonotype was counted many times. The antigen is undetermined. Study conclusions and caveats: The study found expanded TCRs formed significantly more large CDR3 similarity clusters than controls. With alopecia, donors may have immune responses unlike healthy people's.

Attachment of unique molecular identifiers to individual cDNA molecules was performed in the library. One entry per CDR3 protein results from TCRdb running MiXCR on the RACE reads. The table shows around 100,000 distinct CDR3 sequences, with more than 9.5% occurring only once. Trimming at V came to 2 bases and at J to 1 base, leaving 4 bases not matched to a gene. Germline-derived CDR1 and CDR2 are SGHVS and FQNEAQ. The CDR3 contains 17 residues. The receptor was derived from a woman between 40 and 50 years old with alopecia areata. Some clones in this sample may be carry-over from other donors' samples. The rearrangement links TRBV7-8 to TRBJ2-2; 10 nucleotides line up with TRBD2. The material was whole blood, obtained in connection with sensitization to the hapten diphenylcyclopropenone (DPC). CDR3 amino acids: CASSLIPSGGNTGELFF. As DNA, the CDR3 is TGTGCCAGCAGCTTAATCCCTAGCGGGGGGAACACCGGGGAGCTGTTTTTT.